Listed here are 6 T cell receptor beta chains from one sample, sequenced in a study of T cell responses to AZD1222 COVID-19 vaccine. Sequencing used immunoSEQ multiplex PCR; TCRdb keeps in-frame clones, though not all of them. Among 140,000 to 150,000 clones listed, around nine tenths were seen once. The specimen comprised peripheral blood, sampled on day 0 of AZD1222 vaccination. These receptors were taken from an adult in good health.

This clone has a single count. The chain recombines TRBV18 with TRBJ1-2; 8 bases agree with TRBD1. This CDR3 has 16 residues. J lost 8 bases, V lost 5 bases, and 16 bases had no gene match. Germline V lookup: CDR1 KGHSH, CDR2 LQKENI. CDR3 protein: CASSSLKDREKGGYTF. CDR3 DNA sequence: TGTGCCAGCTCATCTCTAAAGGACAGGGAGAAGGGAGGCTACACCTTC.

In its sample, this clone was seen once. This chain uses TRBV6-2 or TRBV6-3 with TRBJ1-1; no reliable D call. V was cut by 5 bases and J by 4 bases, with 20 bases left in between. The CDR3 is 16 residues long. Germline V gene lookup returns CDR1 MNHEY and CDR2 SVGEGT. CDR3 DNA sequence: TGTGCCAGCAGTACGGGTATCCCCCAGAGGCGCACTGAAGCTTTCTTT. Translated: CASSTGIPQRRTEAFF.

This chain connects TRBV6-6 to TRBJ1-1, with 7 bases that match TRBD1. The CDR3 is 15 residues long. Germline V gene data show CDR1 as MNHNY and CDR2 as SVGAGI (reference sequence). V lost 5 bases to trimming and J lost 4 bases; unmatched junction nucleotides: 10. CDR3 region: CASSPRQGVGTEAFF. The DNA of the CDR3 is TGTGCCAGCAGTCCGCGACAGGGAGTGGGCACTGAAGCTTTCTTT.

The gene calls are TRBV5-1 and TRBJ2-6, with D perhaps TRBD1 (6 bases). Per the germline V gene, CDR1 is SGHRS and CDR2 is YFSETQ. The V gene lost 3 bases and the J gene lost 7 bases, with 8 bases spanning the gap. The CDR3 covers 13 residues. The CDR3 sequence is CASSWDNANVLTF. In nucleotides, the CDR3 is TGCGCCAGCAGCTGGGACAACGCCAACGTCCTGACTTTC. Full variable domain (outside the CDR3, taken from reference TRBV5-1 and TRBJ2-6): KAGVTQTPRYLIKTRGQQVTLSCSPISGHRSVSWYQQTPGQGLQFLFEYFSETQRNKGNFPGRFSGRQFSNSRSEMNVSTLELGDSALYLCASSWDNANVLTFGAGSRLTVL.

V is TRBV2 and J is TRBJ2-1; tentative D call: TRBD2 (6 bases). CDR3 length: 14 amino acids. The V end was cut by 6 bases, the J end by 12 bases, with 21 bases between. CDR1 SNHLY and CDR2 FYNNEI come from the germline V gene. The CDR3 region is CASRGGQMGSGQFF. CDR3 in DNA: TGTGCCAGCAGGGGCGGACAAATGGGTAGCGGGCAGTTCTTC.

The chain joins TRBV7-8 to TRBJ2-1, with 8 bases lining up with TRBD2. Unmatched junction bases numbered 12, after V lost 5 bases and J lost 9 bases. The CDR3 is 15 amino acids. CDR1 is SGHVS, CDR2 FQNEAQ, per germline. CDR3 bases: TGTGCCAGCAGCGAAGTAGCGGGATTCTCGGGTGAGCAGTTCTTC. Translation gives CASSEVAGFSGEQFF.